Reported below is one T cell receptor delta chain. Its antigen is not identified. The sample comes from a study of Vδ1+ human thymocytes. Notes on the study in general: Despite high sort purity, about 20% of thymic T cell receptor delta sequences were Vdelta2. Thymic TRG and TRD repertoires appeared highly polyclonal.

The CDR3 runs to 25 residues. The germline V gene encodes CDR1 TSWWSYY and CDR2 QGS. Unmatched junction bases numbered 28, after V lost 3 bases and J lost 0 bases. Sequences come from RNA converted to cDNA by reverse transcription. Multiplex PCR used pooled V-gene forward primers and a constant-region reverse primer to amplify CDR3s. TCRdb redid the clone calls on the multiplex PCR reads with CATT. The data contain about 50,000 delta-chain clones, around 15% of them seen just once; the ten biggest clones take up 0.3% to 0.45%. After alphabeta T cell depletion, CD3+ Vdelta1+ Vdelta2- thymocytes were sorted.

This chain joins TRDV1 and TRDJ1; TRDD3 agrees at 13 bases. The clonotype comes from a girl under three years old who had congenital heart surgery. Sequences were obtained from Vdelta1+ gamma-delta thymocytes from the thymus. Subset defined: FACS-sorted CD3+ TCRalphabeta- TCRVdelta1+ TCRVdelta2- thymocytes. CDR3 DNA: TGTGCTCTTGGGGATACCTTTCTTCCTACCCGAACTGGGGGATACGCCCCCCTGTACACCGATAAACTCATCTTT. Protein: CALGDTFLPTRTGGYAPLYTDKLIF.